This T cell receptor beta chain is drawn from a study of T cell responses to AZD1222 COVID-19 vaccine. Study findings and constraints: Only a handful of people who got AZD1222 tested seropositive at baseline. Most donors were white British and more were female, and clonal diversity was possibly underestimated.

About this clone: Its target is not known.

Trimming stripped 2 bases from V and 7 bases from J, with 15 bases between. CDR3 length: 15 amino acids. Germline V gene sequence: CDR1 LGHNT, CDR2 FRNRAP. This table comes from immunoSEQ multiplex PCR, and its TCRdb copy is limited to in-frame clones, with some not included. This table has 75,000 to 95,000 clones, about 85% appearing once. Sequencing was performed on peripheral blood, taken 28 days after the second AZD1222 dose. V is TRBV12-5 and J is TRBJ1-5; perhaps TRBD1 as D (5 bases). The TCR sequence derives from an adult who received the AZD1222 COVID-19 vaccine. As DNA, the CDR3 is TGTGCTAGTGGTTTGTCCGTCCAGGGTGGGCAGCCCCAGCATTTT. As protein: CASGLSVQGGQPQHF.